This TCR beta chain was captured in a study of cytomegalovirus exposure and HLA in healthy donors. Notes on the study in general: Sequencing artifact likely explains a cluster of highly shared sequence variants. Later analysis demonstrated an association between a missense DCLRE1C variant and TCR beta V- and J-gene trimming.

60 Vbeta and 13 Jbeta primers were used in PCR. In the study's own analysis: Later work found 80 million or so unique TCR beta chains, with approximately 12 million shared. The table came from immunoSEQ multiplex PCR; TCRdb's copy has only in-frame clones and leaves some out. V, J and clone size are taken as reported in that table, and D and trimming were inferred from the DNA itself. This sample has roughly 130,000 clones; more than 80% occur once, and the top ten carry 1%. The germline V gene encodes CDR1 SGHRS and CDR2 YFSETQ. V trimming: 4 bases; J trimming: 0 bases; junction bases outside the gene matches: 10. This CDR3 is built from 17 residues. For this clone: Its antigen is not identified.

The source of this sequence is a man between 35 and 55 years old in good health and CMV-seronegative. Sequencing was carried out using PBMCs. The chain uses TRBV5-1 and TRBJ2-1; 7 bases map to TRBD2. Here the CDR3 DNA reads TGCGCCAGCAGCCCCACGAGTGGGGGGGACTCCTACAATGAGCAGTTCTTC. The encoded protein is CASSPTSGGDSYNEQFF.